What follows are 24 T cell receptor beta chains derived from one specimen sequenced in a study of T cell changes during pregnancy in multiple sclerosis. Here immunoSEQ multiplex PCR was the method, and the copy in TCRdb shows in-frame clones only, minus some. The data hold roughly 70,000 clones, with 85% to 95% observed a single time. This sample comprised peripheral blood, obtained in the third trimester of pregnancy. These TCRs come from a female donor in good health, enrolled as a control in a pregnancy study.

DNA of the CDR3: TGCACCAGCAGCCAAGTTTCGGTACAGGGCTCCGTCGGATACAATGAGCAGTTCTTC. Protein product: CTSSQVSVQGSVGYNEQFF. The gene calls are TRBV1 and TRBJ2-1; whether TRBD1, the table's D call, matches the DNA was not checked. TRBV1 has pseudogene status. The CDR3 loop spans 19 amino acids.

V is TRBV28 and J is TRBJ1-3, with TRBD1 matching over 11 bases. V trimming: 5 bases; J trimming: 2 bases; junction bases outside the gene matches: 5. This CDR3 has 16 amino acids. Germline V lookup: CDR1 MDHEN, CDR2 SYDVKM. The CDR3 region has the DNA TGTGCCAGCAGTATGGGACAGGGGGAAACTGGAAACACCATATATTTT. It yields the protein CASSMGQGETGNTIYF.

The V and J genes are TRBV6-5 and TRBJ1-1; perhaps TRBD1 as D (6 bases). Trimming left V 2 bases short and J 0 bases short, with 13 bases between. This CDR3 spans 16 amino acids. The germline V gene has CDR1 MNHEY and CDR2 SVGAGI. CDR3 coding DNA: TGTGCCAGCAGTTACGCGAGACAGGTAGTGAACACTGAAGCTTTCTTT. Protein product: CASSYARQVVNTEAFF.

The V call is TRBV19, the J call TRBJ1-4; perhaps TRBD1 as D (6 bases). In germline, CDR1 is LNHDA, CDR2 SQIVND (reference sequence). V dropped 5 bases and J dropped 0 bases, with 13 bases sitting between them. The CDR3 is made up of 16 amino acids. CDR3 amino acids: CASSLRQASTNEKLFF. For the CDR3, the DNA is TGTGCCAGTAGTCTACGACAGGCTTCAACTAATGAAAAACTGTTTTTT.

The rearrangement joins TRBV7-2 to TRBJ1-3; D gene uncertain. Germline V gene data show CDR1 as SGHTA and CDR2 as FQGNSA. CDR3 length: 13 amino acids. Between the trimmed V and J ends, which lost 5 bases and 4 bases, there was a span of 9 bases. CDR3 amino acids: CASSGDPGNTIYF. The CDR3 DNA reads as TGTGCCAGCAGCGGAGATCCCGGAAACACCATATATTTT. Filled out from reference TRBV7-2 and TRBJ1-3, the complete variable domain reads GAGVSQSPSNKVTEKGKDVELRCDPISGHTALYWYRQSLGQGLEFLIYFQGNSAPDKSGLPSDRFSAERTGGSVSTLTIQRTQQEDSAVYLCASSGDPGNTIYFGEGSWLTVV.

The chain recombines TRBV2 with TRBJ2-5; 13 positions match TRBD2. With 6 bases clipped from V and 5 bases from J, the junction kept 9 bases outside the gene matches. This CDR3 comprises 16 residues. Germline CDR1 SNHLY, CDR2 FYNNEI. CDR3 loop: CASSPPLAGGHETQYF. The CDR3 nucleotides are TGTGCCAGCAGCCCCCCACTAGCGGGAGGGCACGAGACCCAGTACTTC. Full variable domain (outside the CDR3, taken from reference TRBV2 and TRBJ2-5): EPEVTQTPSHQVTQMGQEVILRCVPISNHLYFYWYRQILGQKVEFLVSFYNNEISEKSEIFDDQFSVERPDGSNFTLKIRSTKLEDSAMYFCASSPPLAGGHETQYFGPGTRLLVL.

This clone has a single count. The chain joins TRBV29-1 to TRBJ2-7, with TRBD1 matching over 9 bases. Trimming at V came to 6 bases and at J to 3 bases, leaving 12 bases not matched to a gene. Per the germline V gene, CDR1 is SQVTM and CDR2 is ANQGSEA. The CDR3 is made up of 15 amino acids. The CDR3 spells CSVGPSGQGLYEQYF. For the CDR3, the DNA is TGCAGCGTCGGTCCCTCGGGACAGGGTCTCTACGAGCAGTACTTC.

The chain links TRBV5-4 to TRBJ2-7; TRBD1 matches at 8 bases. Germline CDR1 reads SGHNT; CDR2 reads YYREEE (reference sequence). V trimming: 0 bases; J trimming: 5 bases; junction bases outside the gene matches: 4. There are 14 residues in the CDR3. The CDR3 region is CASSLGQGYDEQYF. CDR3 bases: TGTGCCAGCAGCTTGGGACAGGGGTACGACGAGCAGTACTTC.

A remark on this clone: The sample has other DNA sequences that encode this CDR3 too. V is TRBV27 and J is TRBJ1-2, with D perhaps TRBD1 (5 bases). CDR1 and CDR2 from the germline V gene are MNHEY and SMNVEV (reference sequence). The CDR3 spans 13 residues. V gave up 5 bases and J gave up 2 bases, with 9 bases separating them. The CDR3 DNA sequence: TGTGCCAGCAGTCTCCAGGGAAACTATGGCTACACCTTC. Amino acid sequence: CASSLQGNYGYTF.

This clone has only one observation. This chain links TRBV6-5 with TRBJ1-1, with a tentative D call TRBD1 (6 bases). V lost 5 bases to trimming and J lost 7 bases, with 14 bases between them. The CDR3 length is 13 residues. Germline CDR1 is MNHEY and CDR2 is SVGAGI. The chain's CDR3 is CASSIGQIFEAFF. Written as DNA, the CDR3 is TGTGCCAGCAGTATCGGACAGATATTTGAAGCTTTCTTT.

The chain links TRBV25-1 to TRBJ2-7; 10 bases are a match to TRBD1. Unmatched junction bases numbered 6, after V lost 4 bases and J lost 6 bases. Per the germline V gene, CDR1 is MGHDK and CDR2 is SYGVNS. The CDR3 runs to 14 residues. The CDR3 DNA reads as TGTGCCAGCAGTGCATGGACAGGGGGAAGCGAGCAGTACTTC. Residues: CASSAWTGGSEQYF.

This chain connects TRBV25-1 to TRBJ2-1; 10 positions agree with TRBD1. CDR1 is MGHDK, CDR2 SYGVNS, per germline. V gave up 5 bases and J gave up 5 bases; unmatched junction bases: 6. This CDR3 is built from 15 residues. Here the CDR3 DNA reads TGTGCCAGCAGTTACCGGGACAGGGGAAACAATGAGCAGTTCTTC. This codes for CASSYRDRGNNEQFF.

The V and J genes are TRBV2 and TRBJ2-3, with D possibly being TRBD1 (5 bases). CDR1 and CDR2 from the germline V gene are SNHLY and FYNNEI. This CDR3 comprises 15 residues. V was pared by 6 bases and J by 0 bases, with 13 bases between. The CDR3 reads CASRSFGASTDTQYF. As DNA, the CDR3 is TGTGCCAGCAGGAGCTTTGGGGCGAGCACAGATACGCAGTATTTT.

The rearrangement joins TRBV19 to TRBJ1-6; 8 bases are shared with TRBD1. CDR1 and CDR2 from the germline V gene are LNHDA and SQIVND (reference sequence). The length of the CDR3 is 14 residues. Trimming took 3 bases from V and 6 from J; bases not matched to a gene: 1. The CDR3 loop reads CASSIGTGNSPLHF. CDR3 bases: TGTGCCAGTAGTATTGGGACAGGTAATTCACCCCTCCACTTT.

This chain uses TRBV28 with TRBJ2-1, with D unresolved. Trimming took 6 bases from V and 7 from J, leaving 7 bases between them. This CDR3 contains 11 residues. CDR1 is MDHEN and CDR2 is SYDVKM in the germline V gene. The CDR3 reads CASSRLNEQFF. The CDR3 bases are TGTGCCAGCAGCAGACTGAATGAGCAGTTCTTC.

The rearrangement uses TRBV7-8 and TRBJ2-3; D might be TRBD2 (5 bases). The CDR3 contains 15 residues. The V gene's germline CDR1 is SGHVS and CDR2 FQNEAQ. V lost 1 base and J 2 bases, leaving 10 bases between the germline ends. CDR3 amino acids: CASSLGGLPTDTQYF. CDR3 bases: TGTGCCAGCAGCTTAGGTGGACTCCCCACAGATACGCAGTATTTT.

V usage is TRBV28 and J usage is TRBJ2-7, with D possibly being TRBD2 (6 bases). This CDR3 comprises 15 residues. Trimming cost V 5 bases and J 5 bases, with 19 bases left between them. Germline assignment: CDR1 MDHEN and CDR2 SYDVKM. The CDR3 DNA is TGTGCCAGCAGTCCATCGGAGGGTAAGGATAACGAGCAGTACTTC. Its translation: CASSPSEGKDNEQYF. Full variable domain (outside the CDR3, taken from reference TRBV28 and TRBJ2-7): DVKVTQSSRYLVKRTGEKVFLECVQDMDHENMFWYRQDPGLGLRLIYFSYDVKMKEKGDIPEGYSVSREKKERFSLILESASTNQTSMYLCASSPSEGKDNEQYFGPGTRLTVT.

The chain uses TRBV6-6 and TRBJ2-3, with a possible D match to TRBD1 (7 bases). CDR1 and CDR2 (germline): MNHNY, SVGAGI (reference sequence). Trimming pared 4 bases from V and 2 bases from J, leaving 10 bases between. The CDR3 runs to 14 residues. In DNA, the CDR3 is TGTGCCAGCAGTTCAGGGGGGAACACAGATACGCAGTATTTT. Protein: CASSSGGNTDTQYF.

J is TRBJ2-4 and V is TRBV19; D gene ambiguous. The germline V and J ends were trimmed by 3 bases and 6 bases, with 12 bases remaining between them. Germline lookup yields CDR1 LNHDA and CDR2 SQIVND (reference sequence). The CDR3 sequence is 14 residues long. CDR3 DNA: TGTGCCAGTAGTATGGGCGACGGAACAAACATTCAGTACTTC. Protein: CASSMGDGTNIQYF.

The V call is TRBV6-1, the J call TRBJ1-4, with 10 bases lining up with TRBD1. Germline lookup yields CDR1 MNHNS and CDR2 SASEGT. The CDR3 extends over 18 amino acids. With 1 base clipped from V and 8 bases from J, the junction kept 13 bases outside the gene matches. CDR3 amino acids: CASSEEGTGVVGVEKLFF. CDR3 nucleotides: TGTGCCAGCAGTGAAGAAGGGACAGGGGTAGTGGGAGTCGAAAAACTGTTTTTT.

This clone was seen only once. In nucleotides, the CDR3 is TGTGCCAGCACATCCTCGGACAGGGAAGCTTTCTTT. It codes for CASTSSDREAFF. The gene calls are TRBV28 and TRBJ1-1; TRBD1 aligns across 7 bases. The J segment lost 8 bases and the V segment lost 7 bases, leaving 7 bases of the junction unmatched. The CDR3 length is 12 residues. Germline V gene sequence: CDR1 MDHEN, CDR2 SYDVKM.

The chain has TRBV9 and TRBJ2-3, with D perhaps TRBD1 (5 bases). The CDR3 has 18 amino acids. CDR1 is SGDLS and CDR2 is YYNGEE in the germline V gene. The germline V and J ends were trimmed by 0 bases and 3 bases, with 20 bases remaining between them. CDR3 sequence reads: CASSVDFSGRVMTDTQYF. The CDR3 nucleotides are TGTGCCAGCAGCGTAGACTTTTCGGGCAGGGTTATGACAGATACGCAGTATTTT.

This clone was observed a single time. The chain employs TRBV27 and TRBJ2-3; no firm D call. There are 12 residues in the CDR3. Germline V lookup: CDR1 MNHEY, CDR2 SMNVEV (reference sequence). V lost 9 bases and J 8 bases, leaving 15 bases between the germline ends. CDR3 sequence: CASRLNISTQYF. In DNA form, the CDR3 reads TGTGCCAGTAGACTCAACATCAGTACGCAGTATTTT.

V is TRBV6-6 and J is TRBJ2-5; TRBD2 is a possible D gene (6 bases). CDR3 size: 12 residues. With 2 bases removed from V and 7 bases from J, the gap between germline ends came to 8 bases. The V gene's germline CDR1 is MNHNY and CDR2 SVGAGI (reference sequence). In DNA form, the CDR3 reads TGTGCCAGCAGTTACACGGAGGGGACCCAGTACTTC. As protein: CASSYTEGTQYF.